The text below deals with one T cell receptor beta chain. This sample was included in a study of blood T cell repertoires in COVID-19. Study information: Some COVID-19 samples were acute and others convalescent; all came from the United States, Italy and Spain. T cells, B-cell-depleted T cells, or PBMCs supplied cDNA or gDNA.

Authors' methods: Nucleated cell number was recorded as an estimate derived from reference gene primer amplification. Sequencing used immunoSEQ multiplex PCR; TCRdb keeps in-frame clones, though not all of them. The DNA was the basis for D and trimming; V, J and clone size are from that table. The table lists approximately 73,000 clones, nearly 90% of them singletons, with approximately 10% in the top ten. In germline, CDR1 is MNHEY, CDR2 SVGEGT. V was pared by 5 bases and J by 0 bases, with 6 bases of the junction left unmatched. This CDR3 has 16 residues. The sample taken for sequencing was peripheral blood. The rearrangement links TRBV6-2 or TRBV6-3 to TRBJ2-7; 11 nucleotides agree with TRBD2. The TCR was taken from an older man with acute or convalescent COVID-19. DNA for the CDR3: TGTGCCAGCAGTGGACTAGCGGGCAGGAGCTCCTACGAGCAGTACTTC. It yields the protein CASSGLAGRSSYEQYF.